What follows are 26 T cell receptor beta chains derived from one specimen sequenced in a study of cytomegalovirus exposure and HLA in healthy donors. The repertoire was sequenced with immunoSEQ multiplex PCR; TCRdb's copy has only in-frame clones and lacks some. In the table there are around 93,000 clones, about 85% of which are singletons. Sequencing used PBMCs. The receptors stem from a man aged 18 to 30 in good health and CMV-seropositive.

J is TRBJ2-1 and V is TRBV10-3, with 10 nucleotides matching TRBD1. This CDR3 has 14 amino acids. The germline CDR1 and CDR2 sequences are ENHRY and SYGVKD. V shed 11 bases, J shed 5 bases, and the junction held 9 bases outside the gene matches. The CDR3 DNA reads TGTGCCTCCATGGGGACAGGGGACGACAATGAGCAGTTCTTC. Translation gives CASMGTGDDNEQFF.

The rearrangement links TRBV5-6 to TRBJ1-3, with TRBD1 as a possible D gene (5 bases). The CDR3 has 15 amino acids. The germline gives CDR1 SGHDT, CDR2 YYEEEE. Trimming shortened V by 4 bases and J by 0 bases, and 11 bases separated the two germline ends. DNA for the CDR3: TGTGCCAGCAGCCCTTCAGGGTTCTCTGGAAACACCATATATTTT. This translates into CASSPSGFSGNTIYF.

The chain employs TRBV27 and TRBJ2-1, with 8 bases identical to TRBD2. Unmatched junction bases numbered 11, after V lost 6 bases and J lost 7 bases. CDR1 is MNHEY and CDR2 is SMNVEV in the germline V gene (reference sequence). The CDR3 loop spans 15 amino acids. CDR3 protein: CASSSSSGTGNEQFF. As DNA, the CDR3 is TGTGCCAGCAGCAGCAGTAGCGGGACTGGAAATGAGCAGTTCTTC.

CDR3 residues: CASSQIGTGGSDTQYF. The CDR3 DNA reads TGCGCCAGCAGCCAAATCGGGACAGGGGGATCAGATACGCAGTATTTT. The chain combines TRBV4-1 with TRBJ2-3; 11 nucleotides match TRBD1. Germline loops: CDR1 MGHRA, CDR2 YSYEKL. This CDR3 comprises 16 residues. The trim removed 2 bases at V and 4 bases at J, leaving 5 bases unmatched.

The chain recombines TRBV5-4 with TRBJ2-5, with unresolved D. The V gene lost 3 bases and the J gene lost 1 base, with 10 bases spanning the gap. Germline assignment: CDR1 SGHNT and CDR2 YYREEE (reference sequence). The CDR3 runs to 14 residues. As DNA, the CDR3 is TGTGCCAGCAGCTCCCCCCCCAGCCAAGAGACCCAGTACTTC. Translating it yields CASSSPPSQETQYF.

The CDR3 here is CASTGTGGTDTQYF. The CDR3 DNA follows: TGTGCCAGCACCGGGACAGGGGGCACAGATACGCAGTATTTT. The chain has TRBV28 and TRBJ2-3; 10 nucleotides match TRBD1. V shed 7 bases and J 1 base; nucleotides not matched to a gene: 2. The CDR3 loop spans 14 amino acids. The germline V gene has CDR1 MDHEN and CDR2 SYDVKM.

V usage is TRBV27 and J usage is TRBJ2-2; 8 bases fit TRBD2. CDR3 length: 15 amino acids. J was trimmed by 0 bases and V by 6 bases; bases with no gene match: 3. The V gene's germline CDR1 is MNHEY and CDR2 SMNVEV (reference sequence). For the CDR3, the DNA is TGTGCCAGCAGACCACTAGCGGCGAACACCGGGGAGCTGTTTTTT. Its protein is CASRPLAANTGELFF.

V gene TRBV7-6 combines with J gene TRBJ1-4, with 9 positions matching TRBD1. Germline trimming cut 1 base from V and 4 bases from J; bases unmatched to any gene: 4. The CDR3 extends over 16 amino acids. Germline CDR1 and CDR2: SGHVS and FNYEAQ. CDR3 coding DNA: TGTGCCAGCAGCTTAGGAGACAGGGGGATTAATGAAAAACTGTTTTTT. Its protein product is CASSLGDRGINEKLFF.

This clone was observed once. This CDR3 reads CAWSLGQGQEKLFF. DNA of the CDR3: TGTGCCTGGAGTCTAGGGCAGGGGCAGGAAAAACTGTTTTTT. The chain links TRBV30 to TRBJ1-4; possible D gene TRBD1, 6 bases. Germline lookup yields CDR1 GTSNPN and CDR2 SVGIG (reference sequence). CDR3 length: 14 amino acids. The V and J ends lost 2 bases and 8 bases respectively, with 15 bases between them.

This clone was counted a single time. This chain connects TRBV11-3 to TRBJ2-1; the D is unclear. The CDR3 covers 13 residues. The V gene's germline CDR1 is SGHNT and CDR2 YENEEA. V was clipped by 5 bases and J by 0 bases, with 5 bases between them. The CDR3 nucleotides read TGTGCCAGCAGCCCGGGCTCCTACAATGAGCAGTTCTTC. Translation gives CASSPGSYNEQFF.

The CDR3 region is CASSPGTGAEKNIQYF. CDR3 in DNA: TGTGCCAGTAGTCCGGGGACAGGGGCCGAAAAAAACATTCAGTACTTC. The chain links TRBV19 to TRBJ2-4; the match to TRBD1 covers 10 bases. Germline-derived CDR1 and CDR2 are LNHDA and SQIVND (reference sequence). This CDR3 is 16 amino acids long. J gave up 4 bases and V 5 bases, and 8 bases lay outside the gene matches.

The rearrangement joins TRBV29-1 to TRBJ2-5, with 13 bases matching TRBD2. The CDR3 loop spans 14 amino acids. V shed 5 bases and J 3 bases; nucleotides not matched to a gene: 3. CDR1 and CDR2 (germline): SQVTM, ANQGSEA. The CDR3 loop reads CSVTGLAGEETQYF. CDR3 bases: TGCAGCGTTACAGGACTAGCGGGAGAAGAGACCCAGTACTTC.

The CDR3 nucleotides read TGTGCCAGCTCACCACGGACGGGGTATGAAGCTTTCTTT. Translation gives CASSPRTGYEAFF. The chain employs TRBV18 and TRBJ1-1; D gene uncertain. V was trimmed by 1 base and J by 7 bases, leaving 10 bases between them. This CDR3 has 13 residues. The germline gives CDR1 KGHSH, CDR2 LQKENI. Full variable domain (remainder filled in from reference TRBV18 and TRBJ1-1): NAGVMQNPRHLVRRRGQEARLRCSPMKGHSHVYWYRQLPEEGLKFMVYLQKENIIDESGMPKERFSAEFPKEGPSILRIQQVVRGDSAAYFCASSPRTGYEAFFGQGTRLTVV.

The rearrangement links TRBV27 to TRBJ2-5; 7 positions agree with TRBD1. Germline trimming cut 5 bases from V and 5 bases from J; bases unmatched to any gene: 2. CDR1 and CDR2 (germline): MNHEY, SMNVEV (reference sequence). The CDR3 loop spans 12 amino acids. The CDR3 is CASSETGETQYF. Here the CDR3 DNA reads TGTGCCAGCAGTGAGACAGGGGAGACCCAGTACTTC.

In DNA, the CDR3 is TGTGCCAGCAGCTCGTGGAACACTGAAGCTTTCTTT. Amino acids: CASSSWNTEAFF. The chain uses TRBV28 and TRBJ1-1; D not certain. The germline V gene has CDR1 MDHEN and CDR2 SYDVKM. V lost 6 bases to trimming and J lost 1 base, with 6 bases between them. The CDR3 is 12 amino acids.

The count of this clone is one. The chain has TRBV4-1 and TRBJ2-7; 8 positions match TRBD1. V was pared by 11 bases and J by 3 bases, with 12 bases of the junction left unmatched. This CDR3 has 14 residues. The germline V gene has CDR1 MGHRA and CDR2 YSYEKL. CDR3 bases: TGCGCCGGGCCAACTTTGGACAGGGACTACGAGCAGTACGTC. It yields the protein CAGPTLDRDYEQYV.

The CDR3 nucleotides are TGCGCCAGCAGTGGATCCGGGACAGGGAACACTGAAGCTTTCTTT. Translating gives CASSGSGTGNTEAFF. The gene calls are TRBV10-1 and TRBJ1-1, with 8 positions matching TRBD1. This CDR3 is built from 15 residues. Per the germline V gene, CDR1 is WNHNN and CDR2 is SYGVQD (reference sequence). The trim removed 4 bases at V and 1 base at J, leaving 5 bases unmatched.

This clone was recorded a few times. The chain employs TRBV11-2 and TRBJ2-1; D call uncertain. Trimming removed 4 bases from V and 4 bases from J, with 17 bases in between. CDR1 is SGHAT and CDR2 is FQNNGV in the germline V gene. The CDR3 consists of 16 residues. The CDR3 is CASSSLPVVLYNEQFF. The CDR3 DNA is TGTGCCAGCAGCTCACTCCCCGTAGTCCTTTACAATGAGCAGTTCTTC.

This rearrangement joins TRBV25-1 to TRBJ2-3, with 14 bases identical to TRBD2. With V trimmed by 4 bases and J by 5 bases, 5 bases remained unmatched. In germline, CDR1 is MGHDK, CDR2 SYGVNS. The CDR3 runs 16 residues. CDR3 region: CASSGGLAGVGDTQYF. Here the CDR3 DNA reads TGTGCCAGCAGTGGGGGACTAGCGGGAGTGGGAGATACGCAGTATTTT. Full variable domain (rest looked up from reference TRBV25-1 and TRBJ2-3): EADIYQTPRYLVIGTGKKITLECSQTMGHDKMYWYQQDPGMELHLIHYSYGVNSTEKGDLSSESTVSRIRTEHFPLTLESARPSHTSQYLCASSGGLAGVGDTQYFGPGTRLTVL.

This chain links TRBV14 with TRBJ2-3, with 11 bases matching TRBD2. Germline CDR1 is SGHDN and CDR2 is FVKESK. This CDR3 is 16 amino acids long. The V gene end was trimmed by 3 bases and the J gene end by 0 bases; junction bases not matched to a gene: 2. The CDR3 spells CASSHRLAGSTDTQYF. The CDR3 nucleotides read TGTGCCAGCAGCCACCGACTAGCGGGAAGCACAGATACGCAGTATTTT.

The chain uses TRBV6-1 and TRBJ2-5; the match to TRBD1 covers 9 bases. With 5 bases clipped from V and 5 bases from J, the junction kept 9 bases outside the gene matches. CDR1 MNHNS and CDR2 SASEGT come from the germline V gene. The CDR3 is 15 residues long. This chain's CDR3 is CASSSWDRVVETQYF. The CDR3 DNA reads TGTGCCAGCAGTTCCTGGGACAGGGTTGTGGAGACCCAGTACTTC.

This chain joins TRBV2 and TRBJ2-3, with D maybe TRBD2 (5 bases). Trimming took off 6 bases at V and 4 bases at J, with 17 bases between the two ends. Germline CDR1 and CDR2: SNHLY and FYNNEI. The CDR3 totals 15 residues. The CDR3 reads CASSGLRSPSDTQYF. CDR3 coding DNA: TGTGCCAGCAGCGGACTTAGGAGCCCTTCAGATACGCAGTATTTT.

This chain's CDR3 is CASSLGQGADTQYF. For the CDR3, the DNA is TGTGCCAGCAGCTTGGGACAGGGTGCAGATACGCAGTATTTT. The chain has TRBV5-6 and TRBJ2-3; 7 bases fit TRBD1. The germline CDR1 and CDR2 sequences are SGHDT and YYEEEE. V was pared by 0 bases and J by 4 bases, with 2 bases of the junction left unmatched. The CDR3 is 14 residues long.

J is TRBJ2-7 and V is TRBV5-1; 7 positions match TRBD2. The CDR3 runs 11 residues. The germline V gene has CDR1 SGHRS and CDR2 YFSETQ. The chain's CDR3 is CAIIHGSGKRV. As DNA, the CDR3 is TGCGCCATAATACACGGGAGCGGGAAACGTGTC.

The chain employs TRBV9 and TRBJ2-5; D possibly corresponds to TRBD2 (5 bases). CDR1 is SGDLS, CDR2 YYNGEE, per germline. CDR3 length: 13 amino acids. V shed 3 bases and J shed 5 bases, with 11 bases lying between them. CDR3: CASSDQPGETQYF. CDR3 nucleotides: TGTGCCAGCAGCGACCAGCCGGGGGAGACCCAGTACTTC.

This sequence joins TRBV4-1 and TRBJ1-3; unclear D gene. The CDR3 runs to 14 residues. From germline, CDR1 is MGHRA and CDR2 YSYEKL. The V end was cut by 0 bases, the J end by 6 bases, with 9 bases between. Written as DNA, the CDR3 is TGCGCCAGCAGCCAAGATCGCGGGATAAACACCATATATTTT. It encodes CASSQDRGINTIYF.